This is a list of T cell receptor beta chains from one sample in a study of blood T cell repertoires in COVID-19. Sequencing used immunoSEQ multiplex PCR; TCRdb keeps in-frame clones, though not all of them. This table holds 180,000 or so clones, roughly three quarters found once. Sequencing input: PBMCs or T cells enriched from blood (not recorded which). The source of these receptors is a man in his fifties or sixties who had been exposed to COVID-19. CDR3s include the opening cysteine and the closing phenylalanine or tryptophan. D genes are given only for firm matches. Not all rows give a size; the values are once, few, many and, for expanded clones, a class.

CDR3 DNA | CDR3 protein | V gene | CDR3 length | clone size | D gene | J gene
TGTGCCAGCAGTGAGCAGCTTGGGCAGATTCAGTACTTC | CASSEQLGQIQYF | TRBV27 | 13 | NA | NA | TRBJ2-4
TGTGCCAGCTCTCGAACTTTCGGGGATTACAATGAGCAGTTCTTC | CASSRTFGDYNEQFF | TRBV18 | 15 | NA | NA | TRBJ2-1
TGCGCCAGCAGCTTCCCTAGCGGGAGAGGGGCAGATACGCAGTATTTT | CASSFPSGRGADTQYF | TRBV5-1 | 16 | NA | TRBD2 | TRBJ2-3
TGTGCCAGCACGGCAGGTTCAGCCGGGGAGCTGTTTTTT | CASTAGSAGELFF | TRBV25-1 | 13 | NA | NA | TRBJ2-2
TGTGCCACCAGCAGAGATTCAACAGGGTATCTCAATCAGCCCCAGCATTTT | CATSRDSTGYLNQPQHF | TRBV15 | 17 | NA | NA | TRBJ1-5
TGCGCCAGCAGCCAAGAATGGGCAGGGGTGTCACCCCTCCACTTT | CASSQEWAGVSPLHF | TRBV4-3 | 15 | NA | NA | TRBJ1-6
TGTGCCACCGGCGCGCGGCCGGCCGCCACTGAAGCTTTCTTT | CATGARPAATEAFF | TRBV19 | 14 | NA | NA | TRBJ1-1
TGTGCCAGCAGTTACGCGGGGGCGAGGAGCTCCTACGAGCAGTACTTC | CASSYAGARSSYEQYF | TRBV6-2/TRBV6-3 | 16 | once | NA | TRBJ2-7
TGCGCCAGCAGCCGGAGACAGGGAGGAACAGAGACCCAGTACTTC | CASSRRQGGTETQYF | TRBV4-1 | 15 | NA | NA | TRBJ2-5
TGTGCCAGCAGTAGCGCCGGGACTAGGGGAGAGACCCAGTACTTC | CASSSAGTRGETQYF | TRBV14 | 15 | NA | TRBD2 | TRBJ2-5
TGTGCCAGCACTTCAGGGAATTCACCCCTCCACTTT | CASTSGNSPLHF | TRBV28 | 12 | NA | NA | TRBJ1-6
TGCGCCAGCAGCTTGGCGACTAGCGGGAGAGTTGAGCTGTTTTTT | CASSLATSGRVELFF | TRBV5-1 | 15 | NA | TRBD2 | TRBJ2-2
TGTGCCAGCAGCGTAAAGGAGATAGTCAATGAGCAGTTCTTC | CASSVKEIVNEQFF | TRBV9 | 14 | NA | NA | TRBJ2-1
TGCGCCAGCAGCTTGGATCTGGGAGGAGGGTCGAAGCTGTTTTTT | CASSLDLGGGSKLFF | TRBV5-1 | 15 | NA | NA | TRBJ2-2
TGTGCCAGCAGTGAAGGACGGGTCTCGAAGCCCCAGCATTTT | CASSEGRVSKPQHF | TRBV2 | 14 | NA | NA | TRBJ1-5
TGTGCCAGCAGTCGCCGGGGGGCGGGCAAAAACATTCAGTACTTC | CASSRRGAGKNIQYF | TRBV6-5 | 15 | NA | NA | TRBJ2-4
TGTGCCAGCAGTTACGCTCGGGGAACCGACGGGGAGCTGTTTTTT | CASSYARGTDGELFF | TRBV6-5 | 15 | NA | NA | TRBJ2-2
TGTGCCAGCAGCCTCTGGCGGGCGGGAGGATTCGAGCAGTACTTC | CASSLWRAGGFEQYF | TRBV7-9 | 15 | NA | TRBD2 | TRBJ2-7
TGTGCCAGTAGTATAGTCAAGGGGCTCACCGGGGAGCTGTTTTTT | CASSIVKGLTGELFF | TRBV19 | 15 | NA | NA | TRBJ2-2
TGTGCCAGCAGTTACCCATCAGGGTCCTACACCTTC | CASSYPSGSYTF | TRBV6-5 | 12 | few | NA | TRBJ1-2
TGTGCCAGCACCCTCCGGGACACTAATTCACCCCTCCACTTT | CASTLRDTNSPLHF | TRBV3-1/TRBV3-2 | 14 | NA | NA | TRBJ1-6
TGTGCCAGCAGCGAATTGGGTTCTAGCGGGAGACCCTACAATGAGCAGTTCTTC | CASSELGSSGRPYNEQFF | TRBV5-6 | 18 | NA | TRBD2 | TRBJ2-1
TGTGCCAGCAGTCGGACATCAATATACAATGAGCAGTTCTTC | CASSRTSIYNEQFF | TRBV16 | 14 | NA | NA | TRBJ2-1
TGTGCTAGTGGTTTGAGGGGAACTGAAGCTTTCTTT | CASGLRGTEAFF | TRBV12-5 | 12 | NA | NA | TRBJ1-1
TGTGCCAGTAGTATACCCCACGGGGGAGAGACCCAGTACTTC | CASSIPHGGETQYF | TRBV19 | 14 | NA | NA | TRBJ2-5
TGCAGCGTGTCTCGGGACAGTTCAGTCTCTGGGGCCAACGTCCTGACTTTC | CSVSRDSSVSGANVLTF | TRBV29-1 | 17 | NA | TRBD1 | TRBJ2-6